These T cell receptor beta chains were read from a single sample in a study of cytomegalovirus exposure and HLA in healthy donors. Sequenced by immunoSEQ multiplex PCR; TCRdb stores in-frame clones only, minus some. The table records 70,000 to 95,000 clones, roughly three quarters of them present only once. Sequenced input: PBMCs. The receptors here all came from a woman between 40 and 50 years old in good health and CMV-seropositive. Each CDR3 is given with its conserved first and last residue. The order of the fields is CDR3 length, D gene, V gene, clone size, J gene, CDR3 protein, CDR3 DNA. D genes are given only for firm matches. Expanded clones get a size class; other rows say once, few or many, or leave the size out.

len: 13; d_gene: NA; v_gene: TRBV27; abundance: NA; j_gene: TRBJ2-7; CDR3aa: CASGWGQLREQYF; CDR3nt: TGTGCCAGCGGTTGGGGACAACTGAGGGAGCAGTACTTC
len: 15; d_gene: TRBD2; v_gene: TRBV9; abundance: few; j_gene: TRBJ2-7; CDR3aa: CASSPGLAGSYEQYF; CDR3nt: TGTGCCAGCAGCCCGGGACTAGCGGGATCCTACGAGCAGTACTTC
len: 13; d_gene: NA; v_gene: TRBV5-1; abundance: once; j_gene: TRBJ1-1; CDR3aa: CASSLGRNTEAFF; CDR3nt: TGCGCCAGCAGCTTGGGGAGGAACACTGAAGCTTTCTTT
len: 14; d_gene: NA; v_gene: TRBV5-1; abundance: NA; j_gene: TRBJ1-5; CDR3aa: CASSLEVGGQPQHF; CDR3nt: TGCGCCAGCAGCTTGGAAGTAGGGGGACAGCCCCAGCATTTT
len: 16; d_gene: TRBD1; v_gene: TRBV4-1; abundance: once; j_gene: TRBJ1-6; CDR3aa: CASSQSDRFNNSPLHF; CDR3nt: TGCGCCAGCAGCCAATCGGACAGGTTCAATAATTCACCCCTCCACTTT
len: 14; d_gene: NA; v_gene: TRBV6-1; abundance: NA; j_gene: TRBJ2-3; CDR3aa: CASSEPTGTDTQYF; CDR3nt: TGTGCCAGCAGTGAACCGACAGGCACAGATACGCAGTATTTT
len: 14; d_gene: NA; v_gene: TRBV6-5; abundance: NA; j_gene: TRBJ2-7; CDR3aa: CASSYFRGAGEQYF; CDR3nt: TGTGCCAGCAGTTACTTTCGGGGGGCTGGCGAGCAGTACTTC
len: 17; d_gene: TRBD2; v_gene: TRBV6-1; abundance: NA; j_gene: TRBJ2-7; CDR3aa: CASSEVYGGGSPYEQYF; CDR3nt: TGTGCCAGCAGTGAAGTATATGGCGGGGGTTCCCCCTACGAGCAGTACTTC
len: 13; d_gene: TRBD1; v_gene: TRBV5-1; abundance: NA; j_gene: TRBJ1-1; CDR3aa: CASSWTGDTEAFF; CDR3nt: TGCGCCAGCAGCTGGACAGGGGACACTGAAGCTTTCTTT
len: 17; d_gene: TRBD2; v_gene: TRBV28; abundance: NA; j_gene: TRBJ2-7; CDR3aa: CASTTQTSAGDSYEQYF; CDR3nt: TGTGCCAGCACCACCCAGACTAGCGCCGGGGATTCCTACGAGCAGTACTTC
len: 14; d_gene: NA; v_gene: TRBV29-1; abundance: NA; j_gene: TRBJ2-3; CDR3aa: CSVDEESSTDTQYF; CDR3nt: TGCAGCGTTGATGAGGAGTCCAGCACAGATACGCAGTATTTT
len: 14; d_gene: TRBD2; v_gene: TRBV7-8; abundance: NA; j_gene: TRBJ2-7; CDR3aa: CASNLGGSSYEQYF; CDR3nt: TGTGCCAGCAACTTGGGAGGGAGCTCCTACGAGCAGTACTTC
len: 16; d_gene: TRBD1; v_gene: TRBV11-2; abundance: NA; j_gene: TRBJ1-4; CDR3aa: CASSLDPTGGNEKLFF; CDR3nt: TGTGCCAGCAGCTTAGATCCGACAGGGGGTAATGAAAAACTGTTTTTT
len: 15; d_gene: NA; v_gene: TRBV16; abundance: NA; j_gene: TRBJ1-5; CDR3aa: CASSQSRGFGQPQHF; CDR3nt: TGTGCCAGCAGCCAATCACGAGGGTTCGGCCAGCCCCAGCATTTT
len: 15; d_gene: NA; v_gene: TRBV5-1; abundance: NA; j_gene: TRBJ1-1; CDR3aa: CASSLVAGALTEAFF; CDR3nt: TGCGCCAGCAGCTTGGTTGCGGGGGCGCTCACTGAAGCTTTCTTT
len: 16; d_gene: NA; v_gene: TRBV21-1; abundance: NA; j_gene: TRBJ2-5; CDR3aa: CASSKDRDRGQETQYF; CDR3nt: TGTGCCAGCAGCAAAGACCGGGACAGGGGTCAAGAGACCCAGTACTTC
len: 11; d_gene: TRBD1; v_gene: TRBV30; abundance: few; j_gene: TRBJ1-6; CDR3aa: CAWSSGTALHF; CDR3nt: TGTGCCTGGAGTTCCGGGACAGCCCTCCACTTT
len: 15; d_gene: NA; v_gene: TRBV6-5; abundance: few; j_gene: TRBJ2-7; CDR3aa: CASSPQLALSYEQYF; CDR3nt: TGTGCCAGCAGCCCCCAGCTAGCTCTGTCCTACGAGCAGTACTTC
len: 14; d_gene: TRBD1; v_gene: TRBV19; abundance: NA; j_gene: TRBJ1-1; CDR3aa: CASSMRDRGTEAFF; CDR3nt: TGTGCCAGTAGTATGCGGGACAGGGGAACTGAAGCTTTCTTT
len: 14; d_gene: NA; v_gene: TRBV14; abundance: few; j_gene: TRBJ2-7; CDR3aa: CASSHPGRAYEQYF; CDR3nt: TGTGCCAGCAGCCACCCCGGCAGGGCCTACGAGCAGTACTTC
len: 14; d_gene: NA; v_gene: TRBV6-5; abundance: NA; j_gene: TRBJ2-5; CDR3aa: CASSPGPGVESQYF; CDR3nt: TGTGCCAGCAGCCCAGGGCCAGGGGTAGAGTCCCAGTACTTC
len: 12; d_gene: NA; v_gene: TRBV30; abundance: NA; j_gene: TRBJ2-2; CDR3aa: CAWSQAPGELFF; CDR3nt: TGTGCCTGGAGTCAGGCGCCCGGGGAGCTGTTTTTT
len: 14; d_gene: TRBD2; v_gene: TRBV6-5; abundance: NA; j_gene: TRBJ2-3; CDR3aa: CASRRTSGSGTQYF; CDR3nt: TGTGCCAGCAGGAGGACTAGCGGGAGTGGCACGCAGTATTTT
len: 13; d_gene: NA; v_gene: TRBV5-6; abundance: few; j_gene: TRBJ2-7; CDR3aa: CASNLVDTYEQYF; CDR3nt: TGTGCCAGCAACCTTGTCGACACCTACGAGCAGTACTTC
len: 13; d_gene: NA; v_gene: TRBV18; abundance: NA; j_gene: TRBJ1-1; CDR3aa: CASSPFMETEAFF; CDR3nt: TGTGCCAGCTCACCCTTCATGGAGACTGAAGCTTTCTTT
len: 13; d_gene: TRBD2; v_gene: TRBV6-4; abundance: NA; j_gene: TRBJ2-1; CDR3aa: CASSVSGNNEQFF; CDR3nt: TGTGCCAGCAGTGTCAGCGGGAACAATGAGCAGTTCTTC
len: 17; d_gene: TRBD1; v_gene: TRBV7-3; abundance: once; j_gene: TRBJ1-1; CDR3aa: CASSPAPTRGLPTEAFF; CDR3nt: TGTGCCAGCAGCCCCGCTCCGACCAGGGGGCTGCCCACTGAAGCTTTCTTT
len: 13; d_gene: TRBD1; v_gene: TRBV6-5; abundance: NA; j_gene: TRBJ1-1; CDR3aa: CASSYGQGVEAFF; CDR3nt: TGTGCCAGCAGTTACGGACAGGGGGTTGAAGCTTTCTTT
len: 15; d_gene: NA; v_gene: TRBV28; abundance: NA; j_gene: TRBJ2-7; CDR3aa: CASSQYGLTGYEQYF; CDR3nt: TGTGCCAGCAGTCAATACGGGTTGACGGGCTACGAGCAGTACTTC
len: 15; d_gene: NA; v_gene: TRBV9; abundance: NA; j_gene: TRBJ1-2; CDR3aa: CASSKGGGSGYGYTF; CDR3nt: TGTGCCAGCAGCAAAGGGGGGGGGTCCGGCTATGGCTACACCTTC
len: 16; d_gene: TRBD1; v_gene: TRBV6-1; abundance: once; j_gene: TRBJ1-5; CDR3aa: CASSEASSGGFGPQHF; CDR3nt: TGTGCCAGCAGTGAAGCTTCGTCAGGGGGATTTGGGCCCCAGCATTTT
len: 15; d_gene: TRBD1; v_gene: TRBV7-6; abundance: NA; j_gene: TRBJ2-3; CDR3aa: CASSIGQGSTDTQYF; CDR3nt: TGTGCCAGCAGCATCGGACAGGGCAGCACAGATACGCAGTATTTT